Shown below are 27 T cell receptor beta chains from a single sample sequenced in a study of blood T cell repertoires in COVID-19. Profiling relied on immunoSEQ multiplex PCR, and the TCRdb table lists in-frame clones only, not all of them. The table lists roughly 260,000 clones, approximately 85% of them singletons, with approximately 2% in the top ten. Sequencing input: PBMCs or T cells enriched from blood (not recorded which). Every receptor here comes from a woman aged 50 to 60 who had recovered from COVID-19.

This chain links TRBV6-5 with TRBJ2-1, with 7 nucleotides matching TRBD2. Germline trimming cut 6 bases from V and 8 bases from J; bases unmatched to any gene: 10. Germline-derived CDR1 and CDR2 are MNHEY and SVGAGI. There are 14 residues in the CDR3. The CDR3 DNA is TGTGCCAGCAGGCGGACTAGTGTGTGGGATGAGCAGTTCTTC. Protein sequence: CASRRTSVWDEQFF.

The chain carries TRBV27 and TRBJ2-1, with D perhaps TRBD2 (5 bases). The CDR3 is 14 amino acids. Germline CDR1 MNHEY, CDR2 SMNVEV (reference sequence). Trimming pared 8 bases from V and 6 bases from J, leaving 17 bases between. The CDR3 coding sequence is TGTGCCAGCGCCGGGATGGGGTCTCTCAATGAGCAGTTCTTC. Translation gives CASAGMGSLNEQFF.

This rearrangement joins TRBV4-1 to TRBJ1-6; D remains unclear. This CDR3 region has 15 residues. Germline V gene sequence: CDR1 MGHRA, CDR2 YSYEKL. V was trimmed by 0 bases and J by 9 bases, leaving 12 bases between them. CDR3 in amino acids: CASSQEDPGGSPLHF. CDR3 in DNA: TGCGCCAGCAGCCAAGAAGATCCGGGTGGTTCACCCCTCCACTTT.

The CDR3 DNA sequence: TGTGCCAGCAGCTTAGATGGACAGGTGTACGAGCAGTACTTC. This codes for CASSLDGQVYEQYF. This rearrangement joins TRBV7-3 to TRBJ2-7; 7 bases line up with TRBD1. The CDR3 sequence is 14 residues long. Trimming cost V 2 bases and J 4 bases; bases outside gene matches: 5. The germline V gene has CDR1 SGHTA and CDR2 FQGTGA.

This chain links TRBV19 with TRBJ1-2, with TRBD1 matching 9 bases. From germline, CDR1 is LNHDA and CDR2 SQIVND (reference sequence). This CDR3 is 15 amino acids long. The V and J ends lost 5 bases and 7 bases, in that order; junction bases with no gene match: 11. The CDR3 loop reads CASSGSGQGLGGYTF. CDR3 sequence (DNA): TGTGCCAGTAGTGGCTCCGGACAGGGGCTAGGTGGCTACACCTTC.

This chain joins TRBV27 and TRBJ2-5, with D maybe TRBD1 (6 bases). This CDR3 spans 14 amino acids. Germline V lookup: CDR1 MNHEY, CDR2 SMNVEV (reference sequence). Trimming shortened V by 5 bases and J by 1 base, and 11 bases separated the two germline ends. The CDR3 loop reads CASSQDSFQETQYF. The DNA of the CDR3 is TGTGCCAGCAGTCAGGACAGCTTCCAAGAGACCCAGTACTTC.

The chain employs TRBV29-1 and TRBJ1-2, with D perhaps TRBD1 (5 bases). V was shortened by 6 bases and J by 1 base, with 15 bases between the two germline ends. CDR1 is SQVTM and CDR2 is ANQGSEA in the germline V gene. CDR3 length: 14 amino acids. CDR3 amino acids: CSVRYRSINYGYTF. CDR3 nucleotides: TGCAGCGTGCGATACAGGAGTATTAACTATGGCTACACCTTC.

This clone was seen a single time. The chain uses TRBV5-1 and TRBJ1-1; no definite D call. V dropped 2 bases and J dropped 0 bases, with 8 bases sitting between them. The CDR3 is 14 residues long. The germline gives CDR1 SGHRS, CDR2 YFSETQ. This CDR3 is CASSFTGMNTEAFF. The CDR3 DNA reads TGCGCCAGCAGCTTCACCGGGATGAACACTGAAGCTTTCTTT.

This clone was seen just once. This sequence joins TRBV28 and TRBJ1-5; D unclear. This CDR3 comprises 12 residues. Trimming shortened V by 2 bases and J by 7 bases, and 6 bases separated the two germline ends. Germline V gene data show CDR1 as MDHEN and CDR2 as SYDVKM. CDR3 sequence: CASSLARQPQHF. CDR3 in DNA: TGTGCCAGCAGTTTAGCCAGGCAGCCCCAGCATTTT.

V is TRBV19 and J is TRBJ2-1, with 9 nucleotides matching TRBD2. The CDR3 length is 16 residues. Per the germline V gene, CDR1 is LNHDA and CDR2 is SQIVND (reference sequence). Losses at the gene ends were 4 bases for V and 6 bases for J; bases not matched to a gene: 10. The CDR3 bases are TGTGCCAGTAGTAAACCAAGGACTAGCGCTGGCAATGAGCAGTTCTTC. Protein product: CASSKPRTSAGNEQFF.

The genes are TRBV28 and TRBJ2-6; D gene unclear. The germline CDR1 and CDR2 sequences are MDHEN and SYDVKM. Between the trimmed V and J ends, which lost 3 bases and 0 bases, there was a span of 21 bases. This CDR3 has 20 amino acids. The DNA of the CDR3 is TGTGCCAGCAGTTTTTCGTGGGTGGGCCTCCTCAGCTCTGGGGCCAACGTCCTGACTTTC. This codes for CASSFSWVGLLSSGANVLTF.

The gene calls are TRBV24-1 and TRBJ1-1; 8 bases match TRBD1. Germline V CDR1 and CDR2: KGHDR, SFDVKD. CDR3 length: 14 residues. V gave up 5 bases and J gave up 7 bases; unmatched junction bases: 8. The CDR3 region is CATSATGAPGEAFF. The CDR3 DNA reads as TGTGCCACCAGTGCGACAGGGGCGCCGGGTGAAGCTTTCTTT.

J is TRBJ2-1 and V is TRBV5-1; 7 nucleotides align to TRBD2. Germline CDR1 is SGHRS and CDR2 is YFSETQ. With V trimmed by 9 bases and J by 2 bases, 11 bases remained unmatched. The CDR3 sequence is 15 residues long. CDR3 residues: CATSPREWAYNEQFF. CDR3 in DNA: TGCGCCACCTCCCCGCGGGAGTGGGCCTACAATGAGCAGTTCTTC.

This sequence joins TRBV15 and TRBJ2-7; 8 bases align to TRBD1. CDR1 LNHNV and CDR2 YYDKDF come from the germline V gene (reference sequence). The CDR3 is made up of 14 amino acids. V dropped 6 bases and J dropped 2; count of bases not matched to a gene: 6. The CDR3 region is CATSGQGLTYEQYF. The CDR3 DNA is TGTGCCACCAGTGGACAGGGATTGACCTACGAGCAGTACTTC.

This chain connects TRBV6-4 to TRBJ2-2; tentative D call: TRBD2 (5 bases). Germline CDR1 MRHNA, CDR2 SNTAGT. The CDR3 has 18 amino acids. V lost 0 bases and J lost 0, with 14 bases in between. CDR3 sequence (DNA): TGTGCCAGCAGTGACTCGAGTGAGGGTGTAGCGAACACCGGGGAGCTGTTTTTT. Residues: CASSDSSEGVANTGELFF.

V usage is TRBV2 and J usage is TRBJ2-3, with 8 bases that match TRBD1. Trimming at V came to 6 bases and at J to 3 bases, leaving 8 bases not matched to a gene. The CDR3 contains 15 residues. Germline assignment: CDR1 SNHLY and CDR2 FYNNEI. The CDR3 reads CASRTGQAMTDTQYF. The CDR3 region has the DNA TGTGCCAGCAGGACGGGACAGGCGATGACAGATACGCAGTATTTT. Full variable domain (remainder filled in from reference TRBV2 and TRBJ2-3): EPEVTQTPSHQVTQMGQEVILRCVPISNHLYFYWYRQILGQKVEFLVSFYNNEISEKSEIFDDQFSVERPDGSNFTLKIRSTKLEDSAMYFCASRTGQAMTDTQYFGPGTRLTVL.

The rearrangement joins TRBV2 to TRBJ2-7; 12 nucleotides match TRBD2. This CDR3 comprises 17 residues. Germline CDR1 and CDR2: SNHLY and FYNNEI. The junction had 7 bases not matched to a gene; V was cut back by 4 bases and J by 0 bases. The CDR3 here is CASSAGLAGLSSYEQYF. CDR3 nucleotides: TGTGCCAGCAGTGCGGGACTAGCGGGCCTTAGCTCCTACGAGCAGTACTTC.

CDR3 protein: CASSGSSSSTDTQYF. The CDR3 nucleotides read TGTGCCAGCAGCGGTAGCAGTTCTAGCACAGATACGCAGTATTTT. The chain has TRBV7-9 and TRBJ2-3, with D unresolved. Germline V CDR1 and CDR2: SEHNR, FQNEAQ (reference sequence). With 5 bases removed from V and 0 bases from J, the gap between germline ends came to 12 bases. The CDR3 is 15 residues long. Full variable domain (remainder filled in from reference TRBV7-9 and TRBJ2-3): DTGVSQNPRHKITKRGQNVTFRCDPISEHNRLYWYRQTLGQGPEFLTYFQNEAQLEKSRLLSDRFSAERPKGSFSTLEIQRTEQGDSAMYLCASSGSSSSTDTQYFGPGTRLTVL.

V is TRBV28 and J is TRBJ1-4; D perhaps matches TRBD1 (6 bases). V lost 6 bases to trimming and J lost 8 bases, with 16 bases between them. CDR3 length equals 14 residues. From germline, CDR1 is MDHEN and CDR2 SYDVKM. The CDR3 loop reads CASSYLTGEEKLFF. The CDR3 DNA follows: TGTGCCAGCAGCTACCTGACAGGCGAGGAAAAACTGTTTTTT.

The J gene is TRBJ2-3, the V gene TRBV2; a possible D gene is TRBD1 (6 bases). Trimming shortened V by 8 bases and J by 6 bases, and 9 bases separated the two germline ends. This CDR3 comprises 11 residues. From germline, CDR1 is SNHLY and CDR2 FYNNEI. This CDR3 reads CASQQGDTQYF. The DNA of the CDR3 is TGTGCCAGCCAACAGGGTGATACGCAGTATTTT.

J is TRBJ2-5 and V is TRBV7-3, with D perhaps TRBD1 (6 bases). The CDR3 covers 15 residues. The V end was cut by 3 bases, the J end by 1 base, with 12 bases between. Per the germline V gene, CDR1 is SGHTA and CDR2 is FQGTGA. The chain's CDR3 is CASSLGAALQETQYF. The CDR3 DNA is TGTGCCAGCAGCTTGGGGGCAGCACTCCAAGAGACCCAGTACTTC.

The genes are TRBV11-2 and TRBJ2-7, with TRBD2 matching 7 bases. The germline gives CDR1 SGHAT, CDR2 FQNNGV. This CDR3 region has 15 residues. Trimming removed 2 bases from V and 0 bases from J; junction bases left unmatched: 4. The CDR3 sequence: CASSLLGGSSYEQYF. In DNA form, the CDR3 reads TGTGCCAGCAGCTTATTGGGCGGGAGCTCCTACGAGCAGTACTTC.

This chain connects TRBV28 to TRBJ1-2, with D perhaps matching TRBD1 (5 bases). Germline V gene sequence: CDR1 MDHEN, CDR2 SYDVKM. This CDR3 region has 14 residues. V shed 6 bases and J shed 2 bases, with 13 bases lying between them. This CDR3 reads CASSHGRANYGYTF. DNA for the CDR3: TGTGCCAGCAGCCACGGCAGGGCGAACTATGGCTACACCTTC.

Written as DNA, the CDR3 is TGTGCCAGCAGTGGCGGGGACCCGCCGGGTGAAAAACTGTTTTTT. Encoded protein: CASSGGDPPGEKLFF. The chain is built from TRBV2 and TRBJ1-4; a weak D match, TRBD1 (5 bases). CDR1 and CDR2 from the germline V gene are SNHLY and FYNNEI. The CDR3 length is 15 residues. The V end lost 4 bases, the J end lost 7 bases, and 16 bases lay between the germline ends.

J is TRBJ2-1 and V is TRBV6-5; 8 bases agree with TRBD2. CDR3 length: 15 residues. Losses at the gene ends were 8 bases for V and 2 bases for J; bases not matched to a gene: 8. In germline, CDR1 is MNHEY, CDR2 SVGAGI. The CDR3: CASSPSGSPYNEQFF. In DNA, the CDR3 is TGTGCCAGCTCCCCCAGCGGGAGTCCCTACAATGAGCAGTTCTTC.

The chain joins TRBV7-2 to TRBJ2-7, with D perhaps TRBD2 (6 bases). Trimming took off 3 bases at V and 2 bases at J, with 8 bases between the two ends. The germline V gene has CDR1 SGHTA and CDR2 FQGNSA. This CDR3 contains 13 residues. For the CDR3, the DNA is TGTGCCAGCAGCTTTCAGCGGGCCTACGAGCAGTACTTC. It translates to CASSFQRAYEQYF.

The chain combines TRBV5-5 with TRBJ1-2, with D perhaps matching TRBD1 (6 bases). The CDR3 is 16 residues long. Germline lookup yields CDR1 SGHKS and CDR2 YYEKEE (reference sequence). The V gene lost 4 bases and the J gene lost 4 bases, with 20 bases spanning the gap. The CDR3 region has the DNA TGTGCCAGCAGCGGGACACCAACACCTTTGGTCTATGGCTACACCTTC. This encodes CASSGTPTPLVYGYTF.